The clone carrying this T cell receptor (beta chain) was counted ten times or more. As yet, its antigen is unknown. Listed TCR primers, together with previously described methods, were used for the bulk TCR libraries. One entry per CDR3 protein results from TCRdb running MiXCR on the PCR reads. The table lists hundreds of thousands of distinct CDR3 sequences, 15% to 20% of them singletons. The sample comes from a study of molecular identifiers for immune sequencing clone quantification. Study details: In replicates, RNA from roughly 20,000 or 100,000 naive CD8 cells was split five ways, four sequenced.

Study findings and constraints: Clones with over 20 RNA copies captured over 98% of effector molecules but under 1% of naive ones.

V trimming: 5 bases; J trimming: 5 bases; junction bases outside the gene matches: 8. This CDR3 has 14 amino acids. Germline assignment: CDR1 SGHVS and CDR2 FNYEAQ. V usage is TRBV7-6 and J usage is TRBJ1-1; TRBD1 matches at 7 bases. Sequenced input: naive CD8+ T cells from blood, with Jurkat cell RNA spiked in. Subset described: FACS-sorted CD8+CD4-CCR7+CD45RA+ naive T cells. This receptor was identified in a human donor in good health. Some libraries in this study had Jurkat cell RNA spiked in. The chain's CDR3 is CASSPSGGFTEAFF. For the CDR3, the DNA is TGTGCCAGCAGCCCGTCAGGGGGATTTACTGAAGCTTTCTTT. Using reference TRBV7-6 and TRBJ1-1 for the parts outside the CDR3, the full variable domain is GAGVSQSPRYKVTKRGQDVALRCDPISGHVSLYWYRQALGQGPEFLTYFNYEAQQDKSGLPNDRFSAERPEGSISTLTIQRTEQRDSAMYRCASSPSGGFTEAFFGQGTRLTVV.